This T cell receptor (beta chain) came from a study of intratumoral heterogeneity in liver cancer. Study summary: The median patient age was approximately 60 years, and most were male.

Study-level findings and limits: A noted limitation was under-sampling of tumor-infiltrating lymphocytes.

The CDR3 sequence is 16 residues long. The ends were cut back, 4 bases at V and 0 bases at J, with 10 bases in the middle. Per germline, CDR1 LGHNA and CDR2 YNFKEQ. About this clone: Its antigen remains unknown.

The repertoire was sequenced with immunoSEQ multiplex PCR; TCRdb's copy has only in-frame clones and lacks some. The data contain approximately 20,000 clones, around 78% of them singletons. Patients had early-stage hepatocellular carcinoma, untreated before resection. The rearrangement joins TRBV4-2 to TRBJ2-6, with D unclear. This TCR was sampled from a woman aged 70 to 79 with hepatocellular carcinoma. Source: tumor-adjacent normal tissue, taken before any cancer treatment. CDR3 loop: CASSPLLGSGANVLTF. The CDR3, as DNA: TGTGCCAGCAGCCCGTTACTGGGCTCTGGGGCCAACGTCCTGACTTTC.